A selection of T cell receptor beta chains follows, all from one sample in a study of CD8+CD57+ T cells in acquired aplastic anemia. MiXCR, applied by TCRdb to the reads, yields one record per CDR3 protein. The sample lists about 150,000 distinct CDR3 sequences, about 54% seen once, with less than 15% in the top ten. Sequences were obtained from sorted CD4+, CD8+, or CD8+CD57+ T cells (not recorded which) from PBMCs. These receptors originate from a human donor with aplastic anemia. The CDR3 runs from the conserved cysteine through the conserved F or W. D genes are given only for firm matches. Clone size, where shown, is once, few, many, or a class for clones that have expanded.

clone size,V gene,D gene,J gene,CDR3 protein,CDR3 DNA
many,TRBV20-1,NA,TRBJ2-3,CSARDPVGRRDTQYF,TGCAGTGCTAGAGATCCGGTGGGGCGCAGAGATACGCAGTATTTT
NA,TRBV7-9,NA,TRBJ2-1,CASSLRAGNEQFF,TGTGCCAGCAGCCTTAGGGCAGGGAATGAGCAGTTCTTC
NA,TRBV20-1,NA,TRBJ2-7,CSASGMGSYEQYF,TGCAGTGCTAGTGGAATGGGCTCCTACGAGCAGTACTTC
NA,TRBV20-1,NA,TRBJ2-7,CSARANSDYEQYF,TGCAGTGCTAGAGCCAACAGCGACTACGAGCAGTACTTC
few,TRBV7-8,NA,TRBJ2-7,CASQGRGYEQYF,TGTGCCAGCCAAGGGCGGGGTTACGAGCAGTACTTC
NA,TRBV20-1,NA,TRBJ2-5,CSARGLGVGETQYF,TGCAGTGCTAGAGGCCTCGGGGTGGGAGAGACCCAGTACTTC
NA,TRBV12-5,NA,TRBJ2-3,CASGPATQYF,TGTGCTAGTGGTCCCGCTACGCAGTATTTT
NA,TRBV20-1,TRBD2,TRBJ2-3,CSAGTSARTDTQYF,TGCAGTGCTGGGACTAGCGCGCGCACAGATACGCAGTATTTT
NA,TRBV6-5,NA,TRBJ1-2,CASSLDGSRGYTF,TGTGCCAGCAGTTTAGACGGTTCCCGGGGCTACACCTTC
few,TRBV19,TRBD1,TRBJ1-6,CASSTRQGPSPLHF,TGTGCCAGTAGTACCCGACAGGGACCTTCACCCCTCCACTTT
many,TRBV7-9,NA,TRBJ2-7,CASSWDGSSSYEQYF,TGTGCCAGCAGCTGGGACGGCTCGAGCTCCTACGAGCAGTACTTC
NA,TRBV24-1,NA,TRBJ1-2,CATSDPTSEAGYGYTF,TGTGCCACCAGTGACCCTACGTCTGAGGCGGGATATGGCTACACCTTC
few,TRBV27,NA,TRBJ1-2,CASRLGQSYGYTF,TGTGCCAGCAGGCTGGGACAATCCTATGGCTACACCTTC
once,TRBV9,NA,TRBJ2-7,CASSPTGVTYEQYF,TGTGCCAGCAGCCCCACCGGTGTTACCTACGAGCAGTACTTC
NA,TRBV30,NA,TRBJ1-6,CAWSEDSPLHF,TGTGCCTGGAGTGAGGATTCACCCCTCCACTTT
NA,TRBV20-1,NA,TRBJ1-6,CSARGVGVGSPLHF,TGCAGTGCTAGAGGGGTAGGGGTGGGGTCACCCCTCCACTTT
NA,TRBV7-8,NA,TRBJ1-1,CASSRYGGGPAVNTEAFF,TGTGCCAGCAGCCGATACGGGGGCGGGCCCGCAGTGAACACTGAAGCTTTCTTT
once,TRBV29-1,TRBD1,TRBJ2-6,CSVDQTGTRTGANVLTF,TGCAGCGTCGACCAGACAGGGACCAGAACTGGGGCCAACGTCCTGACTTTC
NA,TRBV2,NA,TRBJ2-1,CASSVGEQFF,TGTGCCAGCAGTGTAGGTGAGCAGTTCTTC
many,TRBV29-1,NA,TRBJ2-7,CSVEGRSVRDNSYEQYF,TGCAGCGTTGAAGGGCGAAGTGTGAGGGACAACTCCTACGAGCAGTACTTC
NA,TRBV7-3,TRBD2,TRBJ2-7,CASSSGLAGRDEQYF,TGTGCCAGCAGCTCGGGACTAGCGGGGAGAGACGAGCAGTACTTC
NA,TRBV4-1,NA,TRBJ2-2,CASSRDPVGELLF,TGCGCCAGCAGCCGGGACCCGGTAGGGGAGCTGCTTTTT
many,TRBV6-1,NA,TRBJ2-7,CASSPGPDRYEQYF,TGTGCCAGCAGCCCCGGGCCGGACCGCTACGAGCAGTACTTC
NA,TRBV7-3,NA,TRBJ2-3,CASSWGQADTQYF,TGTGCCAGCAGCTGGGGGCAAGCAGATACGCAGTATTTT
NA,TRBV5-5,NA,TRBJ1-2,CASKPTGGDYGYTF,TGTGCCAGCAAGCCTACGGGAGGGGACTATGGCTACACCTTC
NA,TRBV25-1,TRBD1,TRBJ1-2,CASSPDRSNYGYTF,TGTGCCAGCAGTCCGGACAGGTCTAACTATGGCTACACCTTC
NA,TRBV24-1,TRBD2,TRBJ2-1,CASIGGGLNEQFF,TGTGCCTCTATCGGGGGGGGACTCAATGAGCAGTTCTTC
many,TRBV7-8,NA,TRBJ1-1,CASSLRTELNTEAFF,TGTGCCAGCAGCTTGAGGACAGAGCTGAACACTGAAGCTTTCTTT
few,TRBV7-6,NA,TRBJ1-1,CASSRDVSEAFF,TGTGCCAGCAGCAGGGACGTCAGTGAAGCTTTCTTT
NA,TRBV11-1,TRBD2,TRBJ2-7,CASSSSPGLAASYEQYF,TGTGCCAGCAGTTCCTCCCCCGGACTAGCGGCCTCCTACGAGCAGTACTTC
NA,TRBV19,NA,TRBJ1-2,CASRTVRQGDYGYTF,TGTGCCAGTAGAACAGTCCGACAAGGGGACTATGGGTACACCTTC
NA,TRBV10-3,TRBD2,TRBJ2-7,CAINRLAGAYEQYF,TGTGCCATCAATCGGCTAGCGGGAGCTTACGAGCAGTACTTC
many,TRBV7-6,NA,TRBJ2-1,CASSLLGDRSYNEQFF,TGTGCCAGCAGCTTATTGGGAGACAGATCCTACAATGAGCAGTTCTTC
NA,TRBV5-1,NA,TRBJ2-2,CASSLLGRRRELFF,TGCGCCAGCAGCTTGTTGGGTCGCCGCCGGGAGCTGTTTTTT
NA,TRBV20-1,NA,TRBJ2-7,CSARDGNPYEQYF,TGCAGTGCTAGAGACGGGAACCCCTACGAGCAGTACTTC
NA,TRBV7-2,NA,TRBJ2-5,CASQGSDQETQYF,TGTGCCAGCCAAGGATCGGACCAAGAGACCCAGTACTTC
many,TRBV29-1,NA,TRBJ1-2,CSVEDRRRVPTPNYGYTF,TGCAGCGTTGAAGATCGGAGGAGGGTACCTACTCCTAACTATGGCTACACCTTC
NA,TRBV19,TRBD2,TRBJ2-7,CATKVRSGNHEQYF,TGTGCCACCAAGGTGAGAAGCGGGAACCACGAGCAGTACTTC
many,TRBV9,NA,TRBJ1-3,CASSGGTGTSGNTIYF,TGTGCCAGCAGCGGAGGTACCGGGACTTCCGGAAACACCATATATTTT
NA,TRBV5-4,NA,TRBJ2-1,CASSLQGGNEQFF,TGTGCCAGCAGCTTGCAGGGGGGGAATGAGCAGTTCTTC
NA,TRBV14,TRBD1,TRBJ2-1,CASSQDRGPGTGVDNEQFF,TGTGCCAGCAGCCAAGATAGGGGACCCGGGACAGGGGTAGACAATGAGCAGTTCTTC
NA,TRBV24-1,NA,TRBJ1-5,CATPQSGARSNQPQHF,TGTGCCACCCCACAATCGGGGGCGAGAAGCAATCAGCCCCAGCATTTT
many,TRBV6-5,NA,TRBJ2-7,CASSYAAGVEQYF,TGTGCCAGCAGTTACGCGGCAGGGGTCGAGCAGTACTTC
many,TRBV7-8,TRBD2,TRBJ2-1,CASGLAYYNEQFF,TGTGCCAGTGGACTAGCGTACTACAATGAGCAGTTCTTC
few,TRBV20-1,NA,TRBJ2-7,CSARGVDTYEQYF,TGCAGTGCTAGAGGCGTAGATACCTACGAGCAGTACTTC
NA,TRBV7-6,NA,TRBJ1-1,CASSSWGGTEAFF,TGTGCCAGCAGCTCCTGGGGGGGAACTGAAGCTTTCTTT
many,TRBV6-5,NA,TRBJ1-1,CASSYSQRNTEAFF,TGTGCCAGCAGTTACTCCCAAAGGAACACTGAAGCTTTCTTT
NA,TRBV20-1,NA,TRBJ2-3,CSARFRDTQYF,TGCAGTGCTAGATTTAGAGATACGCAGTATTTT
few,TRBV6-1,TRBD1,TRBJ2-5,CASKSRDRAKSVETQYF,TGTGCCAGCAAATCCAGGGACAGGGCAAAATCCGTAGAGACCCAGTACTTC
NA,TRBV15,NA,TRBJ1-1,CATRIGGPNTEAFF,TGTGCCACCAGGATAGGAGGGCCGAACACTGAAGCTTTCTTT
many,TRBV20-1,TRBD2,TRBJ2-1,CSARRRGGNEQFF,TGCAGTGCTAGGAGGCGGGGGGGAAATGAGCAGTTCTTC
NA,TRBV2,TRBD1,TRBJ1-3,CASSEGTGVDAIYF,TGTGCCAGCAGTGAGGGGACAGGGGTTGACGCCATATATTTT
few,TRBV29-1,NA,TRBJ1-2,CSVLTSGANGYTF,TGCAGCGTTTTGACTTCGGGGGCCAACGGCTACACCTTC